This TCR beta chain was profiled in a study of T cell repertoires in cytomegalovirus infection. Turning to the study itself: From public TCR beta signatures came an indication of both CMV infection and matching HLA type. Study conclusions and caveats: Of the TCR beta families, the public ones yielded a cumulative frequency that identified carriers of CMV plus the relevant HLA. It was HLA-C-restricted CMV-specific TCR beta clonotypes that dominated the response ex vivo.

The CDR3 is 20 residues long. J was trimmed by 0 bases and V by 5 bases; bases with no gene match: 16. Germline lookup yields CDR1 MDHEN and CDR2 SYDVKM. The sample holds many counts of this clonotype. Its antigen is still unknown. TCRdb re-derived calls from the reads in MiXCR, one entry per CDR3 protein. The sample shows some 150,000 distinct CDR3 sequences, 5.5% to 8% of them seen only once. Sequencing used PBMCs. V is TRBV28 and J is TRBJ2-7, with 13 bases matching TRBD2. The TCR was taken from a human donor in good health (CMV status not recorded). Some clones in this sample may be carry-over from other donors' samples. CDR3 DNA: TGTGCCAGCAGTACGCCTGCCAGGACTAGCGGGGGCAAGAGCTCCTACGAGCAGTACTTC. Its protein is CASSTPARTSGGKSSYEQYF.